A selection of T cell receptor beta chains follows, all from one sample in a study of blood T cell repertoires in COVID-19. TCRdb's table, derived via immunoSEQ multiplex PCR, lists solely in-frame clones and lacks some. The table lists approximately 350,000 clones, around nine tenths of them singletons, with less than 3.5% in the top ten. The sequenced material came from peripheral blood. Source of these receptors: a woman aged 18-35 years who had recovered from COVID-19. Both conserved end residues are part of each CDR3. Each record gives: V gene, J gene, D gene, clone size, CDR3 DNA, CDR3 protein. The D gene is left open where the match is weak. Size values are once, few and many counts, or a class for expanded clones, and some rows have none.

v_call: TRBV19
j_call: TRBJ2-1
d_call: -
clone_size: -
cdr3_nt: TGTGCCAGTAGTATGAAGGGGGTTGCGAACAATGAGCAGTTCTTC
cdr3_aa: CASSMKGVANNEQFF

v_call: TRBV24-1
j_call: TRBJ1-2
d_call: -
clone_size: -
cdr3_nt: TGTGCCACCAGTGATCGCGGGGTAATGAGTGGCTACACCTTC
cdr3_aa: CATSDRGVMSGYTF

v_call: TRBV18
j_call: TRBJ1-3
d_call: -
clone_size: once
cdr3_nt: TGTGCCAGCTCCACCCCGGCGGGAACCATATATTTT
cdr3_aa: CASSTPAGTIYF

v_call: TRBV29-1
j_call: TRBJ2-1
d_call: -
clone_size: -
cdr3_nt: TGCAGCGGGGAAGACCAGCGGGTGGCCTACAATGAGCAGTTCTTC
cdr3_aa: CSGEDQRVAYNEQFF

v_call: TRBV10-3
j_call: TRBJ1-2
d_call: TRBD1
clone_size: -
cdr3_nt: TGTGCCATCAGTGAGCCAAACAGGGGGCGAGACGGCTACACCTTC
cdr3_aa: CAISEPNRGRDGYTF

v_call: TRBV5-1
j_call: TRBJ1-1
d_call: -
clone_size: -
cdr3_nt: TGCGCCAGCAGCGATCAGGGCAACACTGAAGCTTTCTTT
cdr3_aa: CASSDQGNTEAFF

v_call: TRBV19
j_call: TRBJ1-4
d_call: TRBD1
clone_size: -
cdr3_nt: TGTGCCTCAAACAGGGGCGCGACTAATGAAAAACTGTTTTTT
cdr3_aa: CASNRGATNEKLFF

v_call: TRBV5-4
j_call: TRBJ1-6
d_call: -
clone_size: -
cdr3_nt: TGTGCCAGCAGCTTTATCAACAGTCCGAATTCACCCCTCCACTTT
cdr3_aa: CASSFINSPNSPLHF

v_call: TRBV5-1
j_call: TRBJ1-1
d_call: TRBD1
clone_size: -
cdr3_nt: TGCGCCAGCACGGGACAGGTGAACACTGAAGCTTTCTTT
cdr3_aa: CASTGQVNTEAFF

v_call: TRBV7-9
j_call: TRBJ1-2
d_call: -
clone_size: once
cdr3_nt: TGTGCCAGCAGCTTCGGACAGGGCTACACCTTC
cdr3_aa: CASSFGQGYTF

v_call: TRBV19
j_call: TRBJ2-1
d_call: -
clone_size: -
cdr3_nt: TGTGCCAGTAGTATAGAGGGCGGGCCTGAATTCTTC
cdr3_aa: CASSIEGGPEFF

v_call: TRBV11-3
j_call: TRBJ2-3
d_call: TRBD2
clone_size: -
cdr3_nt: TGTGCCAGCAGCCAACTGGGGGGGATCCGCACAGATACGCAGTATTTT
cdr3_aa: CASSQLGGIRTDTQYF

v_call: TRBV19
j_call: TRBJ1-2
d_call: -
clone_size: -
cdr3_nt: TGTGCCACCCTGGGGGGGGCGCGGGGGGACTATGGCTACACCTTC
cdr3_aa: CATLGGARGDYGYTF

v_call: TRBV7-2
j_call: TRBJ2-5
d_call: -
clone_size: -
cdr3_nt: TGTGCCAGCAGCTTAGGCAGGGATGAGACCCAGTACTTC
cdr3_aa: CASSLGRDETQYF

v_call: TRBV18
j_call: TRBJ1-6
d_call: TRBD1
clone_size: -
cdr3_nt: TGTGCCAGCTCATTTACGGACAGGGGGCCCAATAATTCACCCCTCCACTTT
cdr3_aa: CASSFTDRGPNNSPLHF

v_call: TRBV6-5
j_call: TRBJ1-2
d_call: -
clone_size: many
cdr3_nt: TGTGCCAGCAGACCCCCGACGGCAGGCTATGGCTACACCTTC
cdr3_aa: CASRPPTAGYGYTF

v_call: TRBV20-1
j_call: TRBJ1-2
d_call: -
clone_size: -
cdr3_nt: TGCAGTGCTAGTTACTGGGGGCGCAGGTCCGATGGCTACACCTTC
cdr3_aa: CSASYWGRRSDGYTF

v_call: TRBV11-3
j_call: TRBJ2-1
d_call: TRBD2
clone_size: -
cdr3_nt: TGTGCCAGCAGCTCGGGTTGGACTAGTGGAGAGGCTACATACAATGAGCAGTTCTTC
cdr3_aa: CASSSGWTSGEATYNEQFF